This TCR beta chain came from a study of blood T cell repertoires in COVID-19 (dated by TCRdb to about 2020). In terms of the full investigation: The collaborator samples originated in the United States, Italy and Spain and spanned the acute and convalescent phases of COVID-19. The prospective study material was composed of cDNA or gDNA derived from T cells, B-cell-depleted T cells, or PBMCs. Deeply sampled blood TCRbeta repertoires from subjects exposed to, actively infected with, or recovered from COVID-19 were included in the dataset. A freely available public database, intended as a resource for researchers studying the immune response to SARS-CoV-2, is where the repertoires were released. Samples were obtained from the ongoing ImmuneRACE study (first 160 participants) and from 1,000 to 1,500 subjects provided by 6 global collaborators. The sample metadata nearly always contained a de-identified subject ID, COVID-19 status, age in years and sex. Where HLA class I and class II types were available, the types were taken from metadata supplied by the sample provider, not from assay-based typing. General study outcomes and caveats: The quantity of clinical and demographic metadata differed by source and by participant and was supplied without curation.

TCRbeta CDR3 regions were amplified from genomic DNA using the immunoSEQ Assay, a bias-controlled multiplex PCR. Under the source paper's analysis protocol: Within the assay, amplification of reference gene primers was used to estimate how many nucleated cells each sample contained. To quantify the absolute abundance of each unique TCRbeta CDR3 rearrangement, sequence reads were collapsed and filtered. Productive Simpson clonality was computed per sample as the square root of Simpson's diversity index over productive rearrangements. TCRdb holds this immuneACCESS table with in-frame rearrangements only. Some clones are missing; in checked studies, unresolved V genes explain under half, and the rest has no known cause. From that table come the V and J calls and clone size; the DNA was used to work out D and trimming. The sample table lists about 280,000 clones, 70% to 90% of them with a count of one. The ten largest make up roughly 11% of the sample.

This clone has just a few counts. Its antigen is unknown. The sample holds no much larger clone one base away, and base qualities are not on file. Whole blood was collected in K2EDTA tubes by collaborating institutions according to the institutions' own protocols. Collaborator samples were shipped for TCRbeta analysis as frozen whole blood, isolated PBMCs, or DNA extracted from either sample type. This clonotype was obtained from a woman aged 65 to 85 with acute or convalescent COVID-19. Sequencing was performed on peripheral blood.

In nucleotide form, the sequence is TGCGCCAGCAGCTCCCTCGGGGGCACAGATACGCAGTATTTT. It codes for CASSSLGGTDTQYF. The chain couples TRBV5-1 to TRBJ2-3; 5 matching bases give a weak D call of TRBD2. From its cysteine to its phenylalanine, the CDR3 spans 14 amino acids. The CDR3 DNA has 42 bases and is translated from base 1. V is shortened by 3 bases, J by 1 base, and the region joining them spans 9 bases. CDR1 is given as SGHRS and CDR2 as YFSETQ, both from the germline V gene.